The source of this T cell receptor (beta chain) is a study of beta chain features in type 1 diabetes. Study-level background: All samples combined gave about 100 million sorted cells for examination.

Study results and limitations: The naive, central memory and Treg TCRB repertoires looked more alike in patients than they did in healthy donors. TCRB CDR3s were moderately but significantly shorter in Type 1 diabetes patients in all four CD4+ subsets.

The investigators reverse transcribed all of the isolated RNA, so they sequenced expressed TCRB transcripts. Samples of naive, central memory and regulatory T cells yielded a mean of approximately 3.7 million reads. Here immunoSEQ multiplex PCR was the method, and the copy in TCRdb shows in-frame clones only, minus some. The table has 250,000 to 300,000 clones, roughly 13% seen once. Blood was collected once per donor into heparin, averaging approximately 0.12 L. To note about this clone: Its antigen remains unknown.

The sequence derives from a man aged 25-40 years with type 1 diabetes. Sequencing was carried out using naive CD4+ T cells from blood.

The CDR3 is CAISETSGSTDTQYF. For the CDR3, the DNA is TGTGCCATCAGTGAGACTAGCGGGAGCACAGATACGCAGTATTTT. This chain joins TRBV10-3 and TRBJ2-3; 9 nucleotides line up with TRBD2. Germline V lookup: CDR1 ENHRY, CDR2 SYGVKD. The CDR3 totals 15 residues. The junction had 0 bases not matched to a gene; V was cut back by 2 bases and J by 0 bases.